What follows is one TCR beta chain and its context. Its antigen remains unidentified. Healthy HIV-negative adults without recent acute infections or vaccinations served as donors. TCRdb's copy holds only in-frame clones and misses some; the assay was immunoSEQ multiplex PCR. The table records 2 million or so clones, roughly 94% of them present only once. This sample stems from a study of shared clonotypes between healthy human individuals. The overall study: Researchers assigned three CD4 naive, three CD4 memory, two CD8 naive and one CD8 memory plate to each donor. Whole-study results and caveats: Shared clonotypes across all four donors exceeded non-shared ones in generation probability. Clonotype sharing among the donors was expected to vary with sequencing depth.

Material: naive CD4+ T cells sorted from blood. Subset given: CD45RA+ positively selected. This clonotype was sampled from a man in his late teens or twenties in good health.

CDR3 in amino acids: CASSYGTDKNIQYF. DNA for the CDR3: TGTGCCAGCAGTTACGGCACTGACAAAAACATTCAGTACTTC. V usage is TRBV6-5 and J usage is TRBJ2-4; D is unclear. V was shortened by 2 bases and J by 3 bases, with 8 bases between the two germline ends. The CDR3 has 14 amino acids. Looked up from germline, CDR1 is MNHEY and CDR2 is SVGAGI.